Sequencing of this T cell receptor beta chain was carried out in a study of blood T cells in healthy people across ages. Caucasian, healthy and from Russia, the donors were aged between about 6 and 90. Every donor gave 9.5 to 10 milliliters of peripheral blood. Per sample, a minimum of 6.5 million PBMCs were isolated. Germline trimming cut 4 bases from V and 3 bases from J; bases unmatched to any gene: 8. The germline V gene has CDR1 SGHTA and CDR2 FQGTGA. This CDR3 is built from 15 residues. Sample-barcoded 5' priming and a J-beta primer mix drove a second PCR of about 7 to 12 cycles. Per sample, CDR3-containing paired-end reads numbered at least 2.5 million. From the 5' RACE reads, TCRdb called clonotypes with MiXCR, one entry per CDR3 protein. Of fewer than 750,000 distinct CDR3 sequences in the sample, more than 45% are singletons; the top ten hold just under 25%. This clonotype showed up just a few times.

The rearrangement uses TRBV7-3 and TRBJ1-2, with TRBD1 matching 7 bases. This receptor was identified in an elderly man in good health. Sequencing input: blood. The CDR3: CASSSGPGGYYGYTF. CDR3 nucleotide sequence: TGTGCCAGCAGCTCCGGGCCAGGGGGTTACTATGGCTACACCTTC.